A selection of T cell receptor beta chains follows, all from one sample in a study of blood T cell repertoires in COVID-19. Here immunoSEQ multiplex PCR was the method, and the copy in TCRdb shows in-frame clones only, minus some. The sample contains fewer than 250,000 clones, less than 85% of which appear only once. The sequenced sample consisted of PBMCs or T cells enriched from blood (not recorded which). These receptors were taken from a woman aged 30 to 39 who had recovered from COVID-19. Both conserved end residues are part of each CDR3. D genes are given only for firm matches. Size is stated for part of the rows, as once, few or many counts, or as a class when the clone is expanded.

cdr3_nt,cdr3_aa,v_call,clone_size,j_call,d_call
TGTGCCTCCCTAAATCCCGGGGGAAACACTGAAGCTTTCTTT,CASLNPGGNTEAFF,TRBV10-3,few,TRBJ1-1,NA
TGTGCCAGTAGTATAATTAGCGACAATGAGCAGTTCTTC,CASSIISDNEQFF,TRBV19,once,TRBJ2-1,NA
TGTGCCAGTCAACTAGAGTCAGCCGGGGAGCTGTTTTTT,CASQLESAGELFF,TRBV2,NA,TRBJ2-2,NA
TGTGCCAGCCAGGGGAGGGCTCGGGAGACCCAGTACTTC,CASQGRARETQYF,TRBV28,NA,TRBJ2-5,NA
TGTGCCAGCAGTCCCTCAGGGGTTAATGAAAAACTGTTTTTT,CASSPSGVNEKLFF,TRBV28,NA,TRBJ1-4,NA
TGCGCCAGCAGCTCGACCCGACAGGGGTGGGACGAGCAGTACTTC,CASSSTRQGWDEQYF,TRBV5-1,many,TRBJ2-7,TRBD1
TGTGCCAGCAGTAAGGGGGACAATGAGCAGTTCTTC,CASSKGDNEQFF,TRBV6-5,NA,TRBJ2-1,NA
TGTGCCAGCTCACCACCGTATAGTACGGGGGTGGAGGGGCAGTATTTT,CASSPPYSTGVEGQYF,TRBV18,once,TRBJ2-3,NA
TGTGCCAGCAGCCAGCTCGGTATGAACACCGGGGAGCTGTTTTTT,CASSQLGMNTGELFF,TRBV14,many,TRBJ2-2,NA
TGTGCCAGCAGCCAACTAGCGGGAGTTGGAGATACGCAGTATTTT,CASSQLAGVGDTQYF,TRBV14,NA,TRBJ2-3,TRBD2
TGTGCCAGCAGCAGTGACAGGCGAGCTAGCGGGAGGTACACGCAGTATTTT,CASSSDRRASGRYTQYF,TRBV21-1,NA,TRBJ2-3,NA
TGTGCCAGCTCACCACCGGCATCCAGCGTAGAGACCCAGTACTTC,CASSPPASSVETQYF,TRBV18,NA,TRBJ2-5,NA
TGTGCCAGCGGGCGCGATAGCAATCAGCCCCAGCATTTT,CASGRDSNQPQHF,TRBV28,NA,TRBJ1-5,NA
TGTGCCAGCAGTTTAGGGGACAGGGGAAGCACAGATACGCAGTATTTT,CASSLGDRGSTDTQYF,TRBV11-3,NA,TRBJ2-3,TRBD1
TGTGCCAGCAGCTCGGGACAGCCCTACGAGCAGTACTTC,CASSSGQPYEQYF,TRBV9,NA,TRBJ2-7,TRBD1
TGTGCCAGCGGCCCCCAGCAGGCAGGCAATCAGCCCCAGCATTTT,CASGPQQAGNQPQHF,TRBV28,NA,TRBJ1-5,NA
TGTGCCAGCAGCTGGGACAGTGCAGCTCAGCCCCAGCATTTT,CASSWDSAAQPQHF,TRBV11-2,NA,TRBJ1-5,TRBD1